A single sample gave rise to the 28 T cell receptor beta chains below, sequenced in a study of T cells in Graves' hyperthyroidism and ophthalmopathy. The investigators amplified TCR beta CDR3 regions from RNA transcripts. The HTBI primer set was used in a first-round RT-PCR of the TCR CDR3. TCRdb reprocessed the multiplex PCR reads with MiXCR, giving one entry per CDR3 protein. This table has about 400,000 distinct CDR3 sequences, roughly an eighth appearing once. The sample consisted of blood. These receptors came from a woman aged 18-29 years with Graves' hyperthyroidism.

The table lists this clonotype with many counts. The V gene is TRBV12-3 or TRBV12-4, the J gene TRBJ2-1; 13 bases agree with TRBD2. Trimming at V came to 8 bases and at J to 5 bases, leaving 3 bases not matched to a gene. The CDR3 contains 14 residues. The CDR3 is CASSTSGRDNEQFF. In nucleotides, the CDR3 is TGTGCCAGCTCTACTAGCGGGAGGGACAATGAGCAGTTCTTC.

V gene TRBV7-2 combines with J gene TRBJ2-7, with 9 positions matching TRBD1. Germline V gene lookup returns CDR1 SGHTA and CDR2 FQGNSA. CDR3 size: 15 residues. Trimming at V came to 5 bases and at J to 2 bases, leaving 7 bases not matched to a gene. The CDR3 nucleotides are TGTGCCAGCAGCGTAGGGGGGACAGGGACCTACGAGCAGTACTTC. Its protein is CASSVGGTGTYEQYF.

The V call is TRBV5-1, the J call TRBJ2-3; tentatively, D is TRBD1 (6 bases). This CDR3 is 16 amino acids long. The germline gives CDR1 SGHRS, CDR2 YFSETQ. V lost 4 bases and J 0 bases, leaving 15 bases between the germline ends. The CDR3 bases are TGCGCCAGCAGCCAGGAACAGGGTGCGAGCACAGATACGCAGTATTTT. The encoded protein is CASSQEQGASTDTQYF.

This clonotype was recorded at least ten times. The gene calls are TRBV3-1 and TRBJ1-2, with D tentatively TRBD1 (6 bases). The CDR3 covers 14 residues. V was pared by 2 bases and J by 4 bases, with 11 bases between. Germline lookup yields CDR1 LGHDT and CDR2 YNNKEL (reference sequence). The DNA of the CDR3 is TGTGCCAGCAGCCAACAACAGGGCGGCTATGGCTACACCTTC. Protein: CASSQQQGGYGYTF.

In this sample, this clonotype turned up a few times. The chain joins TRBV11-2 to TRBJ1-4, with 9 bases identical to TRBD1. V trimming: 5 bases; J trimming: 7 bases; junction bases outside the gene matches: 14. The length of the CDR3 is 17 residues. Germline V gene lookup returns CDR1 SGHAT and CDR2 FQNNGV. CDR3 residues: CASSPGGTGMRGEKLFF. CDR3 DNA sequence: TGTGCCAGCAGCCCGGGCGGGACAGGGATGAGAGGTGAAAAACTGTTTTTT.

Many counts were recorded for this clonotype. The CDR3 DNA reads as TGCGCCAGCAGCTTGGACGGGACAGGGATCGAAAAACTGTTTTTT. This codes for CASSLDGTGIEKLFF. The chain is built from TRBV5-1 and TRBJ1-4; 9 bases match TRBD1. The CDR3 contains 15 residues. From germline, CDR1 is SGHRS and CDR2 YFSETQ. J gave up 8 bases and V 0 bases, and 5 bases lay outside the gene matches.

This clonotype was recorded at least ten times. The J gene is TRBJ2-1, the V gene TRBV2; 7 bases line up with TRBD2. Germline V gene sequence: CDR1 SNHLY, CDR2 FYNNEI. The CDR3 extends over 13 amino acids. J lost 5 bases, V lost 7 bases, and 5 bases had no gene match. In DNA, the CDR3 is TGTGCCAGCATGGCGGGAGAGGACAATGAGCAGTTCTTC. It encodes CASMAGEDNEQFF.

This clonotype has at least ten counts. The gene calls are TRBV6-1 and TRBJ2-7, with D hard to call. CDR1 MNHNS and CDR2 SASEGT come from the germline V gene. The length of the CDR3 is 14 residues. The V end lost 5 bases, the J end lost 4 bases, and 15 bases lay between the germline ends. The DNA for the CDR3 is TGTGCCAGCAGTTTTGTTGGCAGACAATACGAGCAGTACTTC. Its protein is CASSFVGRQYEQYF.

This clonotype has a count of ten or more. The V gene is TRBV7-9, the J gene TRBJ2-2; D might be TRBD1 (6 bases). The V end was cut by 9 bases, the J end by 7 bases, with 18 bases between. CDR3 length equals 14 residues. Germline-derived CDR1 and CDR2 are SEHNR and FQNEAQ (reference sequence). Here the CDR3 DNA reads TGTGCCAGTTCCCAGGGGATCGATGGCGGGGAGCTGTTTTTT. This encodes CASSQGIDGGELFF.

This clonotype was picked up a small number of times. The rearrangement uses TRBV28 and TRBJ1-5; maybe TRBD1 (5 bases). CDR3 length equals 13 residues. Germline assignment: CDR1 MDHEN and CDR2 SYDVKM. V dropped 2 bases and J dropped 5 bases, with 7 bases sitting between them. CDR3 loop: CASSLTRDQPQHF. CDR3 sequence (DNA): TGTGCCAGCAGTTTAACCAGGGATCAGCCCCAGCATTTT.

This chain uses TRBV28 with TRBJ1-4; tentative D call: TRBD1 (5 bases). The CDR3 has 15 amino acids. V shed 3 bases and J shed 8 bases, with 16 bases lying between them. Germline-derived CDR1 and CDR2 are MDHEN and SYDVKM. The CDR3 region has the DNA TGTGCCAGCAGTTTTTTGGGGGAAACGGGCGAAAAACTGTTTTTT. Amino acids: CASSFLGETGEKLFF. The variable domain in full, with the rest retrieved from reference TRBV28 and TRBJ1-4, is DVKVTQSSRYLVKRTGEKVFLECVQDMDHENMFWYRQDPGLGLRLIYFSYDVKMKEKGDIPEGYSVSREKKERFSLILESASTNQTSMYLCASSFLGETGEKLFFGSGTQLSVL.

The sample holds many counts of this clonotype. The chain carries TRBV3-1 and TRBJ1-4, with TRBD1 identical over 10 bases. The trim removed 3 bases at V and 5 bases at J, leaving 3 bases unmatched. Germline V lookup: CDR1 LGHDT, CDR2 YNNKEL (reference sequence). The CDR3 spans 15 residues. The CDR3 loop is CASSQLGQGNEKLFF. The CDR3 region has the DNA TGTGCCAGCAGCCAGCTGGGACAGGGGAATGAAAAACTGTTTTTT.

This chain connects TRBV6-1 to TRBJ1-1; tentatively, D is TRBD1 (6 bases). The V end lost 6 bases, the J end lost 5 bases, and 16 bases lay between the germline ends. Germline V CDR1 and CDR2: MNHNS, SASEGT. CDR3 length: 14 amino acids. CDR3 coding DNA: TGTGCCAGCAGCCGCGACAGGCTTGGGACTGAAGCTTTCTTT. Translating it yields CASSRDRLGTEAFF.

This clonotype has a count of ten or more. The chain couples TRBV29-1 to TRBJ1-1; D not resolved. Deletions cut 4 bases from V and 4 bases from J, with 10 bases between. Germline CDR1 and CDR2: SQVTM and ANQGSEA. The CDR3 spans 12 residues. CDR3 in DNA: TGCAGCGTTGGGTTTTCCGGCACTGAAGCTTTCTTT. It yields the protein CSVGFSGTEAFF. Based on the CDR3 plus reference TRBV29-1 and TRBJ1-1, the full variable domain is SAVISQKPSRDICQRGTSLTIQCQVDSQVTMMFWYRQQPGQSLTLIATANQGSEATYESGFVIDKFPISRPNLTFSTLTVSNMSPEDSSIYLCSVGFSGTEAFFGQGTRLTVV.

Ten or more counts support this clonotype. V and J are TRBV5-1 and TRBJ2-1, with 10 bases matching TRBD2. The CDR3 loop spans 16 amino acids. With V trimmed by 2 bases and J by 3 bases, 5 bases remained unmatched. Germline V gene sequence: CDR1 SGHRS, CDR2 YFSETQ. Written as DNA, the CDR3 is TGCGCCAGCAGCTTAACTCTAGCGGGAGACTACAATGAGCAGTTCTTC. Translating it yields CASSLTLAGDYNEQFF.

A few counts support this clonotype. This chain links TRBV6-2 or TRBV6-3 with TRBJ1-1, with 8 bases aligning to TRBD1. CDR1 is MNHEY, CDR2 SVGEGT, per germline. Unmatched junction bases numbered 10, after V lost 0 bases and J lost 1 base. The CDR3 totals 18 residues. The CDR3: CASSYSTDRGFENTEAFF. The CDR3 nucleotides read TGTGCCAGCAGTTACTCGACTGACAGGGGATTCGAGAACACTGAAGCTTTCTTT.

The table lists this clonotype with many counts. Here the CDR3 reads CASSRSSDGEETQYF. In DNA, the CDR3 is TGTGCCAGCAGCCGCTCTAGCGATGGAGAAGAGACCCAGTACTTC. The V call is TRBV11-2, the J call TRBJ2-5, with a weak D call TRBD2 (6 bases). This CDR3 is 15 amino acids long. Germline V lookup: CDR1 SGHAT, CDR2 FQNNGV. Trimming cost V 5 bases and J 3 bases, with 16 bases left between them.

The gene calls are TRBV7-9 and TRBJ1-3; D remains ambiguous. The germline V gene has CDR1 SEHNR and CDR2 FQNEAQ (reference sequence). This CDR3 comprises 18 residues. Trimming took off 4 bases at V and 4 bases at J, with 23 bases between the two ends. CDR3 amino acids: CASSSTKETPSLGNTIYF. Here the CDR3 DNA reads TGTGCCAGCAGCTCCACCAAAGAGACTCCATCTCTAGGAAACACCATATATTTT. Together with reference TRBV7-9 and TRBJ1-3, the CDR3 gives the full variable domain: DTGVSQNPRHKITKRGQNVTFRCDPISEHNRLYWYRQTLGQGPEFLTYFQNEAQLEKSRLLSDRFSAERPKGSFSTLEIQRTEQGDSAMYLCASSSTKETPSLGNTIYFGEGSWLTVV.

There are many counts of this clonotype. The rearrangement uses TRBV13 and TRBJ1-1, with D possibly being TRBD1 (5 bases). Germline loops: CDR1 PRHDT, CDR2 FYEKMQ (reference sequence). The CDR3 has 12 residues. Trimming stripped 5 bases from V and 5 bases from J, with 9 bases between. The CDR3 DNA sequence: TGTGCCAGCAGCACCAGGGTTACTGAAGCTTTCTTT. Translated, it gives CASSTRVTEAFF. Using reference TRBV13 and TRBJ1-1 for the parts outside the CDR3, the full variable domain is AAGVIQSPRHLIKEKRETATLKCYPIPRHDTVYWYQQGPGQDPQFLISFYEKMQSDKGSIPDRFSAQQFSDYHSELNMSSLELGDSALYFCASSTRVTEAFFGQGTRLTVV.

The chain is built from TRBV12-3 or TRBV12-4 and TRBJ1-2; unclear D gene. CDR3 length: 11 residues. Trimming pared 6 bases from V and 5 bases from J, leaving 7 bases between. This CDR3 is CASSASYGYTF. DNA of the CDR3: TGTGCCAGCAGCGCATCTTATGGCTACACCTTC.

There are many counts of this clonotype. The chain combines TRBV6-1 with TRBJ2-3, with D unresolved. CDR1 is MNHNS, CDR2 SASEGT, per germline. The CDR3 covers 14 residues. Trimming removed 0 bases at V and 8 bases at J, with 12 bases between. The CDR3 sequence is CASSEAPTGGTQYF. CDR3 DNA sequence: TGTGCCAGCAGTGAAGCGCCAACTGGTGGTACGCAGTATTTT.

This clonotype was counted many times. The rearrangement uses TRBV6-1 and TRBJ1-1; TRBD1 agrees at 10 bases. Trimming removed 6 bases from V and 5 bases from J; junction bases left unmatched: 6. Germline CDR1 MNHNS, CDR2 SASEGT. CDR3 length: 14 amino acids. CDR3 in DNA: TGTGCCAGCAGGGCGGACAGGGGGTGGACTGAAGCTTTCTTT. As protein: CASRADRGWTEAFF.

In its sample, this clonotype was seen many times. The genes are TRBV5-1 and TRBJ2-2; D is uncertain. Trimming pared 1 base from V and 6 bases from J, leaving 19 bases between. CDR3 length: 17 amino acids. Germline V gene sequence: CDR1 SGHRS, CDR2 YFSETQ. The CDR3 protein is CASSLTPPPRTSGELFF. CDR3 coding DNA: TGCGCCAGCAGCTTGACGCCTCCCCCGCGAACATCCGGGGAGCTGTTTTTT.

The chain links TRBV6-2 or TRBV6-3 to TRBJ2-5; D is tentatively TRBD1 or TRBD2 (6 bases each). The germline V and J ends were trimmed by 6 bases and 5 bases, with 10 bases remaining between them. Germline values: CDR1 MNHEY, CDR2 SVGEGT. The CDR3 loop spans 12 amino acids. CDR3 protein: CASSIGGETQYF. DNA of the CDR3: TGTGCCAGCAGCATAGGGGGGGAGACCCAGTACTTC.

The chain couples TRBV6-2 or TRBV6-3 to TRBJ1-2; D not resolved. V shed 2 bases and J shed 6 bases, with 16 bases lying between them. Germline V gene sequence: CDR1 MNHEY, CDR2 SVGEGT. The CDR3 spans 15 residues. CDR3 sequence reads: CASSYPELGKDGYTF. For the CDR3, the DNA is TGTGCCAGCAGTTACCCCGAACTGGGAAAAGATGGCTACACCTTC.

The J gene is TRBJ2-2, the V gene TRBV9; 10 bases fit TRBD2. J lost 4 bases, V lost 0 bases, and 6 bases had no gene match. The CDR3 extends over 17 amino acids. Germline CDR1 reads SGDLS; CDR2 reads YYNGEE. DNA of the CDR3: TGTGCCAGCAGCGTAGGTAGCGGGAGGACGGGCACCGGGGAGCTGTTTTTT. Protein sequence: CASSVGSGRTGTGELFF.

This clonotype was seen a few times. The chain employs TRBV5-8 and TRBJ2-7; 9 bases line up with TRBD2. The CDR3 loop spans 16 amino acids. CDR1 is SGHTS, CDR2 YDEGEE, per germline. The ends lost 3 bases at V and 0 bases at J; junction bases unmatched: 7. Here the CDR3 reads CASSSWAGGSSYEQYF. For the CDR3, the DNA is TGTGCCAGCAGCTCATGGGCGGGAGGGAGCTCCTACGAGCAGTACTTC.

This clonotype came up many times. The chain employs TRBV14 and TRBJ2-2; D may be TRBD1 or TRBD2 (5 bases each). There are 14 residues in the CDR3. The V gene lost 4 bases and the J gene lost 4 bases, with 10 bases spanning the gap. Germline CDR1 is SGHDN and CDR2 is FVKESK. The CDR3 reads CASSPGTGTGELFF. The CDR3 DNA sequence: TGTGCCAGCAGCCCCGGGACGGGCACCGGGGAGCTGTTTTTT. Full variable domain (outside the CDR3, taken from reference TRBV14 and TRBJ2-2): EAGVTQFPSHSVIEKGQTVTLRCDPISGHDNLYWYRRVMGKEIKFLLHFVKESKQDESGMPNNRFLAERTGGTYSTLKVQPAELEDSGVYFCASSPGTGTGELFFGEGSRLTVL.